This T cell receptor (beta chain) was sequenced for a study of CD8 T cells in Susac syndrome. This CDR3 comprises 15 residues. Germline CDR1 reads SEHNR; CDR2 reads FQNEAQ (reference sequence). J gave up 5 bases and V 6 bases, and 9 bases lay outside the gene matches. An input of about 0.45 to 1 ug of RNA was subjected to reverse transcription using random hexamers. TCRdb ran MiXCR on the immunoSEQ multiplex PCR reads and lists one entry per CDR3 protein. The table shows 180,000 or so distinct CDR3 sequences, with 85% to 95% occurring only once. The TCR sequence derives from a human donor in good health. Sequencing was carried out using CD4+ T cells from PBMCs. The V and J genes are TRBV7-9 and TRBJ2-1, with 8 bases that match TRBD1. The CDR3 sequence: CASSFGQGGNNEQFF. As DNA, the CDR3 is TGTGCCAGCAGTTTTGGACAGGGTGGGAACAATGAGCAGTTCTTC.